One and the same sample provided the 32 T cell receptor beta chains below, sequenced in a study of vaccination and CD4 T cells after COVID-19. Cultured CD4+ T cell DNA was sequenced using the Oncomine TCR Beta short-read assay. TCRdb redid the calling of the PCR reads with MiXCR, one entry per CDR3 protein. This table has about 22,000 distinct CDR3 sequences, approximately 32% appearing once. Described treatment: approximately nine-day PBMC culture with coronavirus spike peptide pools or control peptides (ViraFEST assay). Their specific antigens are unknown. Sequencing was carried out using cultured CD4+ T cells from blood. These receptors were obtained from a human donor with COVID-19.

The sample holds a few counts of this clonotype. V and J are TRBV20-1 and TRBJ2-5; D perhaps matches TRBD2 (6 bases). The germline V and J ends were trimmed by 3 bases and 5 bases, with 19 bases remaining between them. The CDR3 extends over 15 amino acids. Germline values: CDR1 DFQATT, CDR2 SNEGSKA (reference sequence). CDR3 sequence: CSASRRPAAGETQYF. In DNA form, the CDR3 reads TGCAGTGCTAGCCGCCGGCCAGCCGCGGGGGAGACCCAGTACTTC.

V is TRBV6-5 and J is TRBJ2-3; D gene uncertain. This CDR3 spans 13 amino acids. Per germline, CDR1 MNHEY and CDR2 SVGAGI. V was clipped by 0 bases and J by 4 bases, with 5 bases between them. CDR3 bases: TGTGCCAGCAGTTACTCAAGTGCAGATACGCAGTATTTT. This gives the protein CASSYSSADTQYF.

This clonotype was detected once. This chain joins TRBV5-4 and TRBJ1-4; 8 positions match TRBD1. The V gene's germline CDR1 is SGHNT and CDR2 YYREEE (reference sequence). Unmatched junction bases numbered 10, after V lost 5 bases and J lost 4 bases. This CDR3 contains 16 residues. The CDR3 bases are TGTGCCAGCAGTTCAGGCAGGGGGCCCTTTAATGAAAAACTGTTTTTT. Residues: CASSSGRGPFNEKLFF.

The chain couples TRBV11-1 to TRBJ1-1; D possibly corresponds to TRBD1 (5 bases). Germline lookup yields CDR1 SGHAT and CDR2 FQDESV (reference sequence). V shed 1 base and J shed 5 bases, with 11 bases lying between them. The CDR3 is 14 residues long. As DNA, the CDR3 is TGTGCCAGCAGCTTAGGACGGGGGAGTACTGAAGCTTTCTTT. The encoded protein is CASSLGRGSTEAFF.

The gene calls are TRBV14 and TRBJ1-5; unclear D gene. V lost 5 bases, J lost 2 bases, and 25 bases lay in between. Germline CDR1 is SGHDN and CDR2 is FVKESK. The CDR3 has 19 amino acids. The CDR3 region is CASSRREWIYVIRNQPQHF. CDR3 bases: TGTGCCAGCAGCAGGAGGGAATGGATTTATGTGATTCGCAATCAGCCCCAGCATTTT.

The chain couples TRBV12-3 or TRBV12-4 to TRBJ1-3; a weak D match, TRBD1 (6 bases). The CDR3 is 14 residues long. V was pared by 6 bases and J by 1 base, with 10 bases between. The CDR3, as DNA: TGTGCCAGCAGCCGAGGACAGTCTGGAAACACCATATATTTT. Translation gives CASSRGQSGNTIYF.

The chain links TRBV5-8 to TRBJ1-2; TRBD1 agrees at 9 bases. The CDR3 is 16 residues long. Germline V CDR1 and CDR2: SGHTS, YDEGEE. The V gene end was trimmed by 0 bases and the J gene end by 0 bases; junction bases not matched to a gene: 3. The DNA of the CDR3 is TGTGCCAGCAGCTTGGAAGGGACAGGGTCTAACTATGGCTACACCTTC. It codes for CASSLEGTGSNYGYTF. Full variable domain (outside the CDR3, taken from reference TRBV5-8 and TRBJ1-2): EAGVTQSPTHLIKTRGQQATLRCSPISGHTSVYWYQQALGLGLQFLLWYDEGEERNRGNFPPRFSGRQFPNYSSELNVNALELEDSALYLCASSLEGTGSNYGYTFGSGTRLTVV.

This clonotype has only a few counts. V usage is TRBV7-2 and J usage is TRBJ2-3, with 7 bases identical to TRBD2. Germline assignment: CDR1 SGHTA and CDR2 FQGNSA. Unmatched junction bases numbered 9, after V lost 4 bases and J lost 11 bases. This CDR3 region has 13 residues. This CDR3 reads CASSSGTMKGQYF. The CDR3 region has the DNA TGTGCCAGCAGCTCCGGGACTATGAAGGGGCAGTATTTT.

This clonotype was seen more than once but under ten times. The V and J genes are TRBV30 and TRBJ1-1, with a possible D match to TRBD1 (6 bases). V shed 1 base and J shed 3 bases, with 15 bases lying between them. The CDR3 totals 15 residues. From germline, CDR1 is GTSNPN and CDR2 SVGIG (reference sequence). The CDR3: CAWSGGGARDTEAFF. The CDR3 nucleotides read TGTGCCTGGAGTGGAGGGGGGGCGCGTGACACTGAAGCTTTCTTT.

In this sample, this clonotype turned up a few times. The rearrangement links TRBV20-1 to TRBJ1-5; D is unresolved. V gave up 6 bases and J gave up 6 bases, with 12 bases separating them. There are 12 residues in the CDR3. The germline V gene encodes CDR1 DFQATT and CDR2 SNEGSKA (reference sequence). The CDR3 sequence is CSAEASAQPQHF. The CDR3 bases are TGCAGTGCGGAGGCGTCCGCTCAGCCCCAGCATTTT.

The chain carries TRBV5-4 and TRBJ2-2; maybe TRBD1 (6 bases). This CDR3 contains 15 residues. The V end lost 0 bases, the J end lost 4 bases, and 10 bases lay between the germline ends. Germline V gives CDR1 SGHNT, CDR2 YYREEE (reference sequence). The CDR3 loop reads CASSLEGTTTGELFF. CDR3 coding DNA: TGTGCCAGCAGCTTGGAAGGGACAACCACCGGGGAGCTGTTTTTT.

CDR3: CASSLAQVFGNTIYF. In nucleotides, the CDR3 is TGTGCCAGCTCCTTAGCCCAGGTTTTTGGAAACACCATATATTTT. The chain uses TRBV6-1 and TRBJ1-3; D unresolved. V was cut by 8 bases and J by 3 bases, with 17 bases left in between. CDR3 length equals 15 residues. Germline V gene sequence: CDR1 MNHNS, CDR2 SASEGT.

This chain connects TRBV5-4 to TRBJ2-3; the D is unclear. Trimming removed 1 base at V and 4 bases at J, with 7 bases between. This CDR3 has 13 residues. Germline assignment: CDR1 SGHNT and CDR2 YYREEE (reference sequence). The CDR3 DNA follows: TGTGCCAGCAGCTTGTATGGGGCAGATACGCAGTATTTT. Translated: CASSLYGADTQYF.

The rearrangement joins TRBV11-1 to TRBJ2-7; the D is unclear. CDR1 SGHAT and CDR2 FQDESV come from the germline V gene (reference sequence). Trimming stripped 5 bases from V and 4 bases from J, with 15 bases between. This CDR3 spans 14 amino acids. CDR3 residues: CASSHPTTRYEQYF. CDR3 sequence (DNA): TGTGCCAGCAGCCACCCCACGACCAGGTACGAGCAGTACTTC.

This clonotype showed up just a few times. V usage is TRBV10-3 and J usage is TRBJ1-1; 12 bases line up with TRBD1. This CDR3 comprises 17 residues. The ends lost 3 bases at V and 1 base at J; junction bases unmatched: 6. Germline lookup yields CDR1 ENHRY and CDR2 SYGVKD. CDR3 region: CAISDWDRGHANTEAFF. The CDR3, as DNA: TGTGCCATCAGTGATTGGGACAGGGGGCATGCGAACACTGAAGCTTTCTTT.

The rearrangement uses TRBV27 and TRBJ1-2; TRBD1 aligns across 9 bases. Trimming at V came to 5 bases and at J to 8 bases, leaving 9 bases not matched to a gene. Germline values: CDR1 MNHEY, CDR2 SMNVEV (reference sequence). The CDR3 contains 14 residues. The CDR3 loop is CASSPRTGEYGYTF. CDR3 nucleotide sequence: TGTGCCAGCAGTCCAAGGACAGGGGAATACGGCTACACCTTC.

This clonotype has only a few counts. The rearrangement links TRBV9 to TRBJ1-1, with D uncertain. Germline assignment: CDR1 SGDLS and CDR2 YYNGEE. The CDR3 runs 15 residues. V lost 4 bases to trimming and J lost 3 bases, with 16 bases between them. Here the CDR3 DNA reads TGTGCCAGCAGCTCCCTCGGAGGGTTCTACACTGAAGCTTTCTTT. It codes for CASSSLGGFYTEAFF.

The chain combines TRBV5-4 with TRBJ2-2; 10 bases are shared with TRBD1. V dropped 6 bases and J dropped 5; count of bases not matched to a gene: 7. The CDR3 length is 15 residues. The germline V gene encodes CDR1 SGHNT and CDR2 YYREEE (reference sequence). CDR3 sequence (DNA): TGTGCCAGCAAGGGGGACAGGGGAATAACCGGGGAGCTGTTTTTT. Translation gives CASKGDRGITGELFF.

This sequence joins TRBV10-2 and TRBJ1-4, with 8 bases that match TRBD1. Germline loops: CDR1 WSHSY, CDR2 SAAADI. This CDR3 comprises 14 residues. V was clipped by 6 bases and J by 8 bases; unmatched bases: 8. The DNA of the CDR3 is TGCGCCAGCAGCGGACAGGGAAGCGGGGAAAAACTGTTTTTT. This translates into CASSGQGSGEKLFF.

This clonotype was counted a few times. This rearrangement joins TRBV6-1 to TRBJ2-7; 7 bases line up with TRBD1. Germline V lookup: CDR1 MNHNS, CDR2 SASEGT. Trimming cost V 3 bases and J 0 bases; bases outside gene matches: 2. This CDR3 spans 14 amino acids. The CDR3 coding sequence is TGTGCCAGCAGTGAGGCAGGGGGCTCCTACGAGCAGTACTTC. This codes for CASSEAGGSYEQYF.

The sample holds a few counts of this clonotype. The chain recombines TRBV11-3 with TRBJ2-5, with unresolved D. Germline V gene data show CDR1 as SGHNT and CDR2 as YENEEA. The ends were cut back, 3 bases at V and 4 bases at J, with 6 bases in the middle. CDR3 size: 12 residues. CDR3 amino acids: CASSFRAETQYF. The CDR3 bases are TGTGCCAGCAGCTTCCGGGCAGAGACCCAGTACTTC.

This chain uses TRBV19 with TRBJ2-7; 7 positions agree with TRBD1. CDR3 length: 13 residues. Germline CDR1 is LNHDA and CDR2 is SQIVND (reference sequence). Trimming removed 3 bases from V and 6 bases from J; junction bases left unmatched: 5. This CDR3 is CASSIKGASEQYF. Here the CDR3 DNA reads TGTGCCAGTAGTATTAAGGGGGCAAGCGAGCAGTACTTC.

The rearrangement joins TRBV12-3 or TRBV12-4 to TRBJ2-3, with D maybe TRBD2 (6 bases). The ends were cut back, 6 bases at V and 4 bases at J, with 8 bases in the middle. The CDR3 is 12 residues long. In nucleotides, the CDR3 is TGTGCCAGCAGCAGACTAGCAGATACGCAGTATTTT. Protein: CASSRLADTQYF.

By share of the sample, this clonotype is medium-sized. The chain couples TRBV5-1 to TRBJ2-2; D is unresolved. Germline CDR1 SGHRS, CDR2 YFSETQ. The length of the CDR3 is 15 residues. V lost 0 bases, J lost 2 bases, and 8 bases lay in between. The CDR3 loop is CASSLVRINTGELFF. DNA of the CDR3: TGCGCCAGCAGCTTGGTTAGAATCAACACCGGGGAGCTGTTTTTT. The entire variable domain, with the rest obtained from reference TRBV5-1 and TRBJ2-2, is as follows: KAGVTQTPRYLIKTRGQQVTLSCSPISGHRSVSWYQQTPGQGLQFLFEYFSETQRNKGNFPGRFSGRQFSNSRSEMNVSTLELGDSALYLCASSLVRINTGELFFGEGSRLTVL.

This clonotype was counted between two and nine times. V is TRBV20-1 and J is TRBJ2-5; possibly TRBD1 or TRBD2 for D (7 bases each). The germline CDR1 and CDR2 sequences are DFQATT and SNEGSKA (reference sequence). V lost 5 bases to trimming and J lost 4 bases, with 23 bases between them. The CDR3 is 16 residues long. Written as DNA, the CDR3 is TGCAGTGCTCTAGATAGCAGGGGGGGGGCGGCAGAGACCCAGTACTTC. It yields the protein CSALDSRGGAAETQYF.

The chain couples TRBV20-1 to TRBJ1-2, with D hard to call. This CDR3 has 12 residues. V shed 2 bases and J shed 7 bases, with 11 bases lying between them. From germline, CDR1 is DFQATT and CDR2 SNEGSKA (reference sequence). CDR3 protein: CSARNSVGGYTF. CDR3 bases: TGCAGTGCTAGAAATTCTGTCGGTGGCTACACCTTC.

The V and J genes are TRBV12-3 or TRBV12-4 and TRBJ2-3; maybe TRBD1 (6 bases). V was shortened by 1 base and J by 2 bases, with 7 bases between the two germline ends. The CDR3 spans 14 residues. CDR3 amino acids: CASSLDRDTDTQYF. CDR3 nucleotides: TGTGCCAGCAGTTTAGACAGGGACACAGATACGCAGTATTTT.

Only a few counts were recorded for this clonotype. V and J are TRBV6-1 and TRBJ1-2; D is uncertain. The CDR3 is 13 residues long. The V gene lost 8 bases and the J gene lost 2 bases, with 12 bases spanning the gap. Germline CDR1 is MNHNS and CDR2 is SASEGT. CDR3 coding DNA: TGTGCCAGCTCGCCACCCCCGAACTATGGCTACACCTTC. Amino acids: CASSPPPNYGYTF.

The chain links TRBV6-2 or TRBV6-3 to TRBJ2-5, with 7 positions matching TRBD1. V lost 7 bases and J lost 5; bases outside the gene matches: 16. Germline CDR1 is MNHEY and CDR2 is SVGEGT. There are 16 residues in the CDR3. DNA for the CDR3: TGTGCCAGCACACCTTATACAGGGGCCGGACTGGAGACCCAGTACTTC. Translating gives CASTPYTGAGLETQYF.

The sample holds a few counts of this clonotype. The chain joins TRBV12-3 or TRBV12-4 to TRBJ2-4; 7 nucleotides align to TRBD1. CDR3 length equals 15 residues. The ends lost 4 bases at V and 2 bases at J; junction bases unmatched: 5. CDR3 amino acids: CASSSDRESKNIQYF. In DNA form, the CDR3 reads TGTGCCAGCAGTTCTGACAGGGAATCCAAAAACATTCAGTACTTC.

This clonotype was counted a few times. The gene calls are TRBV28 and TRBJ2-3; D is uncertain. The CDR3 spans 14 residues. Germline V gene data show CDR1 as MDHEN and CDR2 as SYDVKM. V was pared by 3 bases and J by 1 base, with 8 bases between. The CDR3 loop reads CASSFLAGTDTQYF. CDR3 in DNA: TGTGCCAGCAGTTTTCTTGCCGGCACAGATACGCAGTATTTT.

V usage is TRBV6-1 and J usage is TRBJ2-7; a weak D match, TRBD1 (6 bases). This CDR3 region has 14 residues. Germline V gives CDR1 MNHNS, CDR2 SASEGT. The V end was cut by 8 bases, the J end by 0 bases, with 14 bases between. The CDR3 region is CASLSWGLSYEQYF. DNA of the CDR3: TGTGCCAGCCTCTCGTGGGGGCTCTCCTACGAGCAGTACTTC.